This is a list of T cell receptor beta chains from one sample in a study of OX40 agonist ivuxolimab in advanced cancers. The table came from immunoSEQ multiplex PCR; TCRdb's copy has only in-frame clones and leaves some out. The data hold approximately 77,000 clones, with 90% to 95% observed a single time. Sequencing was performed on CD4+ or CD8+ T cells sorted from blood, taken in a trial of the OX40 agonist ivuxolimab. These TCRs come from an adult with an advanced solid tumor such as melanoma, head and neck, liver or kidney cancer. CDR3s include the opening cysteine and the closing phenylalanine or tryptophan. D genes are given only for firm matches.

V gene	D gene	J gene	CDR3 protein	CDR3 DNA
TRBV2	-	TRBJ1-2	CASSEVFSFVYGYTF	TGTGCCAGCAGTGAAGTGTTTTCTTTCGTTTATGGCTACACCTTC
TRBV6-5	-	TRBJ1-5	CASSVRSNQPQHF	TGTGCCAGCAGTGTGAGGAGCAATCAGCCCCAGCATTTT
TRBV19	TRBD2	TRBJ2-5	CASSIGGLAKQETQYF	TGTGCCAGTAGTATAGGGGGACTAGCGAAACAAGAGACCCAGTACTTC
TRBV2	TRBD1	TRBJ2-3	CASSAGQGGDTQYF	TGTGCCAGCAGTGCGGGACAGGGTGGAGATACGCAGTATTTT
TRBV7-3	-	TRBJ2-5	CASSLGGAWQETQYF	TGTGCCAGCAGCTTGGGCGGGGCCTGGCAAGAGACCCAGTACTTC
TRBV4-3	-	TRBJ2-6	CASSQDLGFSGANVLTF	TGCGCCAGCAGCCAAGATCTGGGCTTCTCTGGGGCCAACGTCCTGACTTTC
TRBV5-1	TRBD2	TRBJ2-7	CASSFSAGERLFEQYF	TGCGCCAGCAGCTTTTCGGCGGGGGAGAGACTGTTCGAGCAGTACTTC
TRBV4-3	TRBD1	TRBJ1-2	CASSQDSGGLYGYTF	TGCGCCAGCAGCCAAGATTCAGGGGGCTTATATGGCTACACCTTC
TRBV28	TRBD1	TRBJ1-1	CASSLRRTGGAPEAFF	TGTGCCAGCAGTTTAAGGAGGACAGGGGGCGCCCCTGAAGCTTTCTTT
TRBV6-6	-	TRBJ1-3	CAIGATESTIYF	TGTGCCATCGGAGCCACGGAAAGCACCATATATTTT
TRBV6-4	-	TRBJ2-1	CASSMDFYNEQFF	TGTGCCAGCAGTATGGACTTTTACAATGAGCAGTTCTTC
TRBV2	-	TRBJ2-2	CASSGQNTGELFF	TGTGCCAGCAGTGGGCAGAACACCGGGGAGCTGTTTTTT